This TCR beta chain was retrieved from a study of post-analysis software for immune sequencing data. Turning to the study itself: The patients showed relapsing-remitting, secondary progressive and progressive-relapsing multiple sclerosis courses. Study-level points and caveats: Patients with multiple sclerosis recorded significantly lower normalized Chao1 diversity than controls, the study found. Higher frequency in patients than in controls was seen for about five TRBV segments, with TRBV5-6, TRBV5-1 and TRBV20-1 among them.

This clonotype was counted only a few times. Antigen: not known. With 2 bases removed from V and 3 bases from J, the gap between germline ends came to 8 bases. The CDR3 is 13 residues long. The germline gives CDR1 MNHEY, CDR2 SMNVEV (reference sequence). The authors incorporated unique molecular identifiers into the TCR beta cDNA libraries. TCRdb reprocessed the PCR reads via MiXCR and lists one record per CDR3 protein. The table has some 690,000 distinct CDR3 sequences, roughly 27% seen once. This clonotype was sampled from a girl aged 5 to 17 with multiple sclerosis. Sequencing was performed on blood. The chain has TRBV27 and TRBJ2-7; maybe TRBD2 (5 bases). Written as DNA, the CDR3 is TGTGCCAGCAGTTTAACTAGGCTCTACGAGCAGTACTTC. Translated, it gives CASSLTRLYEQYF.